The 27 T cell receptor beta chains presented below share a single source sample, sequenced in a study of T cell responses to AZD1222 COVID-19 vaccine. Clones were read by immunoSEQ multiplex PCR, and TCRdb kept only the in-frame ones, dropping some. The sample lists about 93,000 clones, 65% to 90% seen once, with 6.3% in the top ten. The sample consisted of peripheral blood, taken on day 0 of AZD1222 vaccination. These receptors were taken from an adult in good health.

The sample holds many counts of this clone. V and J are TRBV5-6 and TRBJ1-6; no clear D. The CDR3 spans 13 residues. With 4 bases removed from V and 8 bases from J, the gap between germline ends came to 10 bases. Per germline, CDR1 SGHDT and CDR2 YYEEEE. The CDR3 loop reads CASSPSVYSPLHF. Here the CDR3 DNA reads TGTGCCAGCAGCCCTTCTGTTTATTCACCCCTCCACTTT.

The J gene is TRBJ1-1, the V gene TRBV6-6; D possibly corresponds to TRBD1 (6 bases). This CDR3 is built from 15 residues. Germline CDR1 is MNHNY and CDR2 is SVGAGI (reference sequence). V shed 6 bases and J shed 4 bases, with 18 bases lying between them. CDR3: CASSPGEGGSTEAFF. In DNA, the CDR3 is TGTGCCAGCAGCCCGGGGGAAGGGGGTAGCACTGAAGCTTTCTTT.

In DNA, the CDR3 is TGTGCCAGTAGTATAATATCAGAATCCAGGGGAGGTAAGAATGAGCAGTTCTTC. Its protein product is CASSIISESRGGKNEQFF. J is TRBJ2-1 and V is TRBV19; D is perhaps TRBD1 or TRBD2 (6 bases each). The V end lost 2 bases, the J end lost 7 bases, and 24 bases lay between the germline ends. Per germline, CDR1 LNHDA and CDR2 SQIVND (reference sequence). This CDR3 is built from 18 residues.

This clone appeared a few times. V gene TRBV30 combines with J gene TRBJ1-2, with 9 nucleotides matching TRBD1. V dropped 2 bases and J dropped 4; count of bases not matched to a gene: 11. Germline values: CDR1 GTSNPN, CDR2 SVGIG (reference sequence). This CDR3 spans 16 amino acids. This chain's CDR3 is CAWSRDPTGGFYGYTF. The CDR3 DNA follows: TGTGCCTGGAGTAGAGACCCCACAGGGGGCTTCTATGGCTACACCTTC.

The chain combines TRBV14 with TRBJ2-1; 11 bases line up with TRBD2. In germline, CDR1 is SGHDN, CDR2 FVKESK. This CDR3 is 16 amino acids long. Losses at the gene ends were 4 bases for V and 3 bases for J; bases not matched to a gene: 5. DNA for the CDR3: TGTGCCAGCAGCCCTCTAGCGGGAGGCGGCTACAATGAGCAGTTCTTC. As protein: CASSPLAGGGYNEQFF.

The sample holds one count of this clone. This chain uses TRBV23-1 with TRBJ1-4; D ambiguous. TRBV23-1 is filed as an ORF, its function uncertain. V gave up 11 bases and J gave up 8 bases, with 9 bases separating them. This CDR3 has 10 amino acids. The CDR3 DNA reads TGCGCCTTCGAAGGAGAAAAACTGTTTTTT. Its translation is CAFEGEKLFF.

V gene TRBV27 combines with J gene TRBJ2-7; no firm D call. Germline values: CDR1 MNHEY, CDR2 SMNVEV (reference sequence). The CDR3 runs to 17 residues. V was pared by 2 bases and J by 7 bases, with 24 bases between. CDR3 sequence (DNA): TGTGCCAGCAGTTTAGATCCGCCTAACCTCCTGATGGGGGAGCAGTACTTC. This codes for CASSLDPPNLLMGEQYF.

The rearrangement links TRBV18 to TRBJ1-1; D gene unclear. Germline CDR1 KGHSH, CDR2 LQKENI. The CDR3 loop spans 13 amino acids. Deletions cut 0 bases from V and 4 bases from J, with 6 bases between. CDR3 coding DNA: TGTGCCAGCTCACCACCGGCTGGCACTGAAGCTTTCTTT. Protein sequence: CASSPPAGTEAFF. The full variable domain, rest sourced from reference TRBV18 and TRBJ1-1, is NAGVMQNPRHLVRRRGQEARLRCSPMKGHSHVYWYRQLPEEGLKFMVYLQKENIIDESGMPKERFSAEFPKEGPSILRIQQVVRGDSAAYFCASSPPAGTEAFFGQGTRLTVV.

This sequence joins TRBV7-9 and TRBJ2-7; 8 nucleotides match TRBD1. This CDR3 is 14 amino acids long. Germline V gene data show CDR1 as SEHNR and CDR2 as FQNEAQ (reference sequence). With 5 bases clipped from V and 4 bases from J, the junction kept 7 bases outside the gene matches. The CDR3 bases are TGTGCCAGCAGCCTCGGGACAGGTACTTACGAGCAGTACTTC. Protein product: CASSLGTGTYEQYF.

DNA for the CDR3: TGTGCCAGCAGTGTGGCGGACACCGGGGAGCTGTTTTTT. The encoded protein is CASSVADTGELFF. V gene TRBV2 combines with J gene TRBJ2-2; D remains ambiguous. There are 13 residues in the CDR3. Trimming took 4 bases from V and 3 from J, leaving 6 bases between them. The germline CDR1 and CDR2 sequences are SNHLY and FYNNEI.

This clone was picked up one time. The chain carries TRBV19 and TRBJ1-2; D remains ambiguous. CDR3 length: 14 amino acids. Germline assignment: CDR1 LNHDA and CDR2 SQIVND (reference sequence). Deletions cut 7 bases from V and 4 bases from J, with 16 bases between. CDR3 DNA: TGTGCCAGTATGGTCGGAAACAACTTCTATGGCTACACCTTC. This codes for CASMVGNNFYGYTF.

The J gene is TRBJ2-2, the V gene TRBV2, with a possible D match to TRBD2 (6 bases). Germline CDR1 reads SNHLY; CDR2 reads FYNNEI. Trimming took off 6 bases at V and 8 bases at J, with 13 bases between the two ends. CDR3 length: 13 amino acids. The CDR3 bases are TGTGCCAGCAGCCCCGGGACTTTGGGGGAGCTGTTTTTT. Protein sequence: CASSPGTLGELFF.

This sequence joins TRBV5-5 and TRBJ1-5; D uncertain. This CDR3 region has 15 residues. The V gene lost 0 bases and the J gene lost 5 bases, with 12 bases spanning the gap. CDR1 and CDR2 from the germline V gene are SGHKS and YYEKEE (reference sequence). CDR3 sequence: CASSLAPGSYQPQHF. CDR3 DNA sequence: TGTGCCAGCAGCTTGGCGCCAGGTTCTTATCAGCCCCAGCATTTT.

V usage is TRBV5-1 and J usage is TRBJ1-5; TRBD1 agrees at 7 bases. This CDR3 has 14 residues. CDR1 and CDR2 (germline): SGHRS, YFSETQ. With 4 bases clipped from V and 4 bases from J, the junction kept 5 bases outside the gene matches. Written as DNA, the CDR3 is TGCGCCAGCAGCCAAGGGACAGAGAATCAGCCCCAGCATTTT. Encoded protein: CASSQGTENQPQHF. The entire variable domain, with the rest obtained from reference TRBV5-1 and TRBJ1-5, is as follows: KAGVTQTPRYLIKTRGQQVTLSCSPISGHRSVSWYQQTPGQGLQFLFEYFSETQRNKGNFPGRFSGRQFSNSRSEMNVSTLELGDSALYLCASSQGTENQPQHFGDGTRLSIL.

The chain combines TRBV4-1 with TRBJ2-5; the match to TRBD2 covers 7 bases. The germline gives CDR1 MGHRA, CDR2 YSYEKL. The CDR3 totals 16 residues. J lost 5 bases, V lost 3 bases, and 12 bases had no gene match. The chain's CDR3 is CASSQGQRGTSETQYF. The CDR3 DNA sequence: TGCGCCAGCAGCCAGGGTCAGCGGGGTACGAGCGAGACCCAGTACTTC.

This rearrangement joins TRBV6-5 to TRBJ1-1; a weak D match, TRBD1 (5 bases). This CDR3 has 11 amino acids. The germline V gene has CDR1 MNHEY and CDR2 SVGAGI. Trimming pared 11 bases from V and 11 bases from J, leaving 18 bases between. CDR3 nucleotides: TGTGCCTCATTGGGGGGAAATCGGGCTTTCTTT. Residues: CASLGGNRAFF.

The chain uses TRBV7-8 and TRBJ2-7; D not resolved. Between the trimmed V and J ends, which lost 1 base and 7 bases, there was a span of 8 bases. Germline CDR1 SGHVS, CDR2 FQNEAQ. CDR3 length: 12 amino acids. The DNA for the CDR3 is TGTGCCAGCAGCTTAGGGTCAACGGAGCAGTACTTC. This translates into CASSLGSTEQYF.

The chain combines TRBV7-9 with TRBJ2-1; D unclear. V lost 1 base to trimming and J lost 8 bases, with 9 bases between them. Germline V gene lookup returns CDR1 SEHNR and CDR2 FQNEAQ (reference sequence). This CDR3 is built from 13 residues. The CDR3 DNA reads TGTGCCAGCAGCTTAGGGGTGTCGGATGAGCAGTTCTTC. It specifies CASSLGVSDEQFF. The entire variable domain, with the rest obtained from reference TRBV7-9 and TRBJ2-1, is as follows: DTGVSQNPRHKITKRGQNVTFRCDPISEHNRLYWYRQTLGQGPEFLTYFQNEAQLEKSRLLSDRFSAERPKGSFSTLEIQRTEQGDSAMYLCASSLGVSDEQFFGPGTRLTVL.

The gene calls are TRBV10-3 and TRBJ2-7, with 7 bases fitting TRBD1. This CDR3 comprises 12 residues. With 6 bases clipped from V and 7 bases from J, the junction kept 6 bases outside the gene matches. Germline assignment: CDR1 ENHRY and CDR2 SYGVKD. This CDR3 reads CAISGTAGEQYF. In nucleotides, the CDR3 is TGTGCCATCAGCGGGACAGCAGGGGAGCAGTACTTC.

The table lists this clone with a count of one. The V and J genes are TRBV6-5 and TRBJ2-7; D gene uncertain. V gave up 7 bases and J gave up 3 bases, with 13 bases separating them. The germline V gene has CDR1 MNHEY and CDR2 SVGAGI. The CDR3 length is 13 residues. The CDR3 spells CASTVARHYEQYF. CDR3 sequence (DNA): TGTGCCAGCACGGTGGCGCGCCACTACGAGCAGTACTTC.

This chain connects TRBV19 to TRBJ2-7; either TRBD1 or TRBD2 may supply D (5 bases each). Germline V gene sequence: CDR1 LNHDA, CDR2 SQIVND (reference sequence). The CDR3 has 14 amino acids. V lost 4 bases and J lost 2, with 12 bases in between. CDR3 region: CASSTGTVAYEQYF. The DNA of the CDR3 is TGTGCCAGTAGTACCGGGACCGTCGCCTACGAGCAGTACTTC.

This chain uses TRBV3-1 (or the pseudogene TRBV3-2) with TRBJ1-5; TRBD1 might be the D (5 bases). The CDR3 runs to 14 residues. Germline CDR1 LGHDT, CDR2 YNNKEL (reference sequence). Trimming took off 0 bases at V and 4 bases at J, with 7 bases between the two ends. CDR3 loop: CASSQDGGNQPQHF. The CDR3, as DNA: TGTGCCAGCAGCCAAGATGGGGGGAATCAGCCCCAGCATTTT.

The V call is TRBV5-1, the J call TRBJ2-2; D gene uncertain. The CDR3 is 16 amino acids. V lost 5 bases and J 0 bases, leaving 14 bases between the germline ends. Per the germline V gene, CDR1 is SGHRS and CDR2 is YFSETQ. The CDR3 DNA follows: TGCGCCAGCAGTCTTAACCCCATCGCGAACACCGGGGAGCTGTTTTTT. It encodes CASSLNPIANTGELFF.

The chain couples TRBV11-2 to TRBJ1-2; TRBD1 might be the D (6 bases). The CDR3 has 15 amino acids. Germline V CDR1 and CDR2: SGHAT, FQNNGV. Trimming removed 1 base from V and 5 bases from J, with 14 bases in between. The CDR3 sequence is CASSLVQGGGYGYTF. The CDR3 DNA follows: TGTGCCAGCAGCTTAGTACAGGGAGGGGGATATGGCTACACCTTC.

In regard to this clone: At the DNA level, this CDR3 is encoded by other sequences in the same sample as well. V is TRBV5-1 and J is TRBJ1-1; no clear D gene. The CDR3 is made up of 14 amino acids. Germline assignment: CDR1 SGHRS and CDR2 YFSETQ. V was shortened by 0 bases and J by 2 bases, with 8 bases between the two germline ends. The CDR3 bases are TGCGCCAGCAGCTTGGCAGCAGGCAACACTGAAGCTTTCTTT. Amino acids: CASSLAAGNTEAFF.

The genes are TRBV7-3 and TRBJ1-1, with a weak D call TRBD1 (5 bases). The CDR3 has 15 residues. V lost 6 bases and J lost 1, with 15 bases in between. Germline V gives CDR1 SGHTA, CDR2 FQGTGA. The CDR3 reads CASSAFGGGNTEAFF. CDR3 nucleotides: TGTGCCAGCAGTGCTTTTGGGGGAGGGAACACTGAAGCTTTCTTT.

J is TRBJ1-2 and V is TRBV19; a possible D gene is TRBD1 (5 bases). Trimming removed 8 bases at V and 8 bases at J, with 18 bases between. The germline V gene has CDR1 LNHDA and CDR2 SQIVND (reference sequence). The CDR3 loop spans 13 amino acids. The CDR3 DNA reads as TGTGCCAGTGCGAGGAGGGGACTGGAGGGCTACACCTTC. Amino acid sequence: CASARRGLEGYTF.